The clone carrying this T cell receptor (beta chain) was counted ten times or more. The antigen remains unidentified. What was amplified from RNA transcripts were TCR beta CDR3 regions. A first-round RT-PCR of the TCR CDR3 used the HTBI primer set. In TCRdb, the multiplex PCR reads were re-called with MiXCR into one record per CDR3 protein. Altogether roughly 700,000 distinct CDR3 sequences are present, 12% to 15% being singletons, with the ten largest covering approximately 10%. When ophthalmopathy did not progress within 18 months, Graves' hyperthyroidism was considered stable. The source of the sample is a study of T cells in Graves' hyperthyroidism and ophthalmopathy. Overall study findings and caveats: Prediction of ophthalmopathy progression came a median roughly 6.4 months pre-onset. Blood also contained most expanded thyroid clonotypes above 0.001.

J was trimmed by 4 bases and V by 5 bases; bases with no gene match: 8. The length of the CDR3 is 14 residues. The germline CDR1 and CDR2 sequences are MNHNS and SASEGT. Sequenced sample: blood. The rearrangement joins TRBV6-1 to TRBJ2-7; 7 bases match TRBD1. The receptor was derived from a woman between 18 and 30 years old with Graves' hyperthyroidism. CDR3 nucleotide sequence: TGTGCCAGCAGTATGACCGGGACAGCTTACGAGCAGTACTTC. Translating gives CASSMTGTAYEQYF.